This is a list of T cell receptor beta chains from one sample in a study of T cell responses to AZD1222 COVID-19 vaccine. TCRdb keeps only in-frame clones here, not all; method: immunoSEQ multiplex PCR. The profile shows under 150,000 clones, approximately 90% of them singletons. Sequencing used peripheral blood, obtained on day 0 of MenACWY control vaccination. The receptors shown here come from an adult in good health. Both conserved end residues are part of each CDR3.

j_call: TRBJ2-7
v_call: TRBV5-1
cdr3_aa: CASSFGGDRIYEQYF

j_call: TRBJ2-3
v_call: TRBV14
cdr3_aa: CASSQGGLAGPTDTQYF

j_call: TRBJ2-1
v_call: TRBV10-1
cdr3_aa: CASSRDRGDNEQFF

j_call: TRBJ2-7
v_call: TRBV29-1
cdr3_aa: CSVARGDSSYEQYF

j_call: TRBJ1-1
v_call: TRBV6-5
cdr3_aa: CASSSGTEAFF

j_call: TRBJ2-3
v_call: TRBV13
cdr3_aa: CASSLLDTQYF

j_call: TRBJ2-1
v_call: TRBV11-3
cdr3_aa: CASSPGLAGGSNEQFF

j_call: TRBJ1-3
v_call: TRBV19
cdr3_aa: CASSIRPVSGNTIYF

j_call: TRBJ1-2
v_call: TRBV24-1
cdr3_aa: CATSGSGQNYGYTF

j_call: TRBJ2-7
v_call: TRBV4-1
cdr3_aa: CASSQDAYYEQYF

j_call: TRBJ1-3
v_call: TRBV28
cdr3_aa: CASTSGTAGNTIYF

j_call: TRBJ1-2
v_call: TRBV2
cdr3_aa: CASGRNRHANYGYTF

j_call: TRBJ1-2
v_call: TRBV6-2/TRBV6-3
cdr3_aa: CASSDGRELFYGYTF

j_call: TRBJ1-2
v_call: TRBV10-3
cdr3_aa: CAISGSTGANYGYTF

j_call: TRBJ1-2
v_call: TRBV5-1
cdr3_aa: CASSQDEGLYGYTF

j_call: TRBJ2-7
v_call: TRBV12-3/TRBV12-4
cdr3_aa: CASSSRVRQYF

j_call: TRBJ2-3
v_call: TRBV7-8
cdr3_aa: CASSSPWDVWSTDTQYF

j_call: TRBJ2-5
v_call: TRBV7-8
cdr3_aa: CASSRRGQPQETQYF

j_call: TRBJ2-7
v_call: TRBV30
cdr3_aa: CAWSLLGLGEQYF

j_call: TRBJ2-7
v_call: TRBV2
cdr3_aa: CASSVRVEQYF

j_call: TRBJ2-7
v_call: TRBV29-1
cdr3_aa: CSVTTSYEQYF

j_call: TRBJ1-5
v_call: TRBV6-6
cdr3_aa: CASSYKGQGEIRPQHF

j_call: TRBJ2-3
v_call: TRBV12-3/TRBV12-4
cdr3_aa: CASSPSGDTQYF

j_call: TRBJ2-2
v_call: TRBV4-3
cdr3_aa: CASSQSGRSLAGELFF

j_call: TRBJ2-3
v_call: TRBV5-1
cdr3_aa: CASSLEVSPSTDTQYF

j_call: TRBJ2-2
v_call: TRBV12-3/TRBV12-4
cdr3_aa: CASSQGTGELFF

j_call: TRBJ2-6
v_call: TRBV5-1
cdr3_aa: CASSHLISGANVLTF

j_call: TRBJ1-2
v_call: TRBV5-8
cdr3_aa: CASSLVVGTSGYTF

j_call: TRBJ2-7
v_call: TRBV5-4
cdr3_aa: CASSLDPQGYEQYF

j_call: TRBJ1-1
v_call: TRBV27
cdr3_aa: CASSSHGGLGPYTEAFF

j_call: TRBJ1-2
v_call: TRBV7-9
cdr3_aa: CASSQTGFNYGYTF

j_call: TRBJ2-7
v_call: TRBV6-5
cdr3_aa: CASSSNTGIDEQYF

j_call: TRBJ2-7
v_call: TRBV10-3
cdr3_aa: CAISERRGRLAGYEQYF

j_call: TRBJ2-2
v_call: TRBV6-2/TRBV6-3
cdr3_aa: CASSYRRVSAGELFF

j_call: TRBJ2-5
v_call: TRBV11-2
cdr3_aa: CASRFRDRQETQYF

j_call: TRBJ2-2
v_call: TRBV24-1
cdr3_aa: CATSDFWEQGGTGELFF

j_call: TRBJ2-1
v_call: TRBV9
cdr3_aa: CASSLRTSGSSSYNEQFF

j_call: TRBJ2-7
v_call: TRBV19
cdr3_aa: CASSIFGQSYEQYF

j_call: TRBJ2-2
v_call: TRBV7-9
cdr3_aa: CASSYNTGELFF

j_call: TRBJ2-7
v_call: TRBV7-8
cdr3_aa: CASSLASGLPSFPYEQYF

j_call: TRBJ2-7
v_call: TRBV7-9
cdr3_aa: CASSLDQGVTTAYEQYF

j_call: TRBJ2-1
v_call: TRBV4-1
cdr3_aa: CASSHTGTSNEQFF

j_call: TRBJ2-1
v_call: TRBV25-1
cdr3_aa: CASRGAGGAYNEQFF

j_call: TRBJ2-7
v_call: TRBV6-5
cdr3_aa: CATRNRDSYEQYF

j_call: TRBJ1-4
v_call: TRBV3-1/TRBV3-2
cdr3_aa: CASSQDWVGSEKLFF

j_call: TRBJ2-3
v_call: TRBV10-3
cdr3_aa: CAISGRVGDTQYF

j_call: TRBJ1-3
v_call: TRBV7-9
cdr3_aa: CASSSGFGNTIYF

j_call: TRBJ2-1
v_call: TRBV7-9
cdr3_aa: CASSLPGLAAYNEQFF

j_call: TRBJ1-1
v_call: TRBV6-2/TRBV6-3
cdr3_aa: CASSPRGGSTEAFF

j_call: TRBJ2-2
v_call: TRBV10-3
cdr3_aa: CAISELTGELFF

j_call: TRBJ1-4
v_call: TRBV2
cdr3_aa: CASTRQTTNEKLFF

j_call: TRBJ1-1
v_call: TRBV6-5
cdr3_aa: CASSYSRQGDTEAFF

j_call: TRBJ1-5
v_call: TRBV30
cdr3_aa: CAWSSIGGNQPQHF